A single sample gave rise to the 21 T cell receptor beta chains below, sequenced in a study of blood T cell repertoires in COVID-19. Measured with immunoSEQ multiplex PCR; TCRdb has only the in-frame clones, and not every one. In the table there are tens of thousands of clones, approximately 83% of which are singletons. The sequencing input was peripheral blood. Receptor source: a human donor in a cohort sampled during active COVID-19.

This clone showed up just once. The chain joins TRBV12-3 or TRBV12-4 to TRBJ1-5; no reliable D call. This CDR3 has 13 residues. V shed 7 bases and J shed 5 bases, with 12 bases lying between them. The CDR3 DNA reads TGTGCCAGCACCCAGGACTGGGATCAGCCCCAGCATTTT. Translating it yields CASTQDWDQPQHF.

The rearrangement uses TRBV3-1 (or the pseudogene TRBV3-2) and TRBJ2-5; possible D gene TRBD2, 6 bases. Per the germline V gene, CDR1 is LGHDT and CDR2 is YNNKEL (reference sequence). The CDR3 runs to 14 residues. V was trimmed by 4 bases and J by 0 bases, leaving 9 bases between them. The CDR3 loop is CASSRSGNQETQYF. The CDR3 region has the DNA TGTGCCAGCAGCCGTAGCGGAAACCAAGAGACCCAGTACTTC.

The gene calls are TRBV11-2 and TRBJ2-7, with 13 nucleotides matching TRBD2. Germline values: CDR1 SGHAT, CDR2 FQNNGV. Unmatched junction bases numbered 16, after V lost 4 bases and J lost 7 bases. The CDR3 covers 18 residues. CDR3 region: CASSWARTSGGPMGEQYF. The CDR3 DNA reads TGTGCCAGCAGCTGGGCACGGACTAGCGGGGGCCCTATGGGGGAGCAGTACTTC.

The chain combines TRBV24-1 with TRBJ2-2; TRBD1 agrees at 7 bases. This CDR3 region has 16 residues. Germline-derived CDR1 and CDR2 are KGHDR and SFDVKD. V shed 3 bases and J 2 bases; nucleotides not matched to a gene: 5. CDR3 residues: CATSDVGQTNTGELFF. CDR3 coding DNA: TGTGCCACCAGTGATGTGGGACAGACTAACACCGGGGAGCTGTTTTTT.

The J gene is TRBJ2-3, the V gene TRBV6-2 or TRBV6-3, with 12 bases lining up with TRBD2. The CDR3 loop spans 16 amino acids. The V segment lost 5 bases and the J segment 5 bases; nucleotides outside the gene matches: 8. Germline CDR1 is MNHEY and CDR2 is SVGEGT. DNA of the CDR3: TGTGCCAGCAGTCGCCGGACTAGCGGGGAGGGAGATACGCAGTATTTT. It encodes CASSRRTSGEGDTQYF.

V is TRBV7-2 and J is TRBJ2-3, with 9 nucleotides matching TRBD2. This CDR3 spans 15 amino acids. Losses at the gene ends were 8 bases for V and 5 bases for J; bases not matched to a gene: 11. Germline V lookup: CDR1 SGHTA, CDR2 FQGNSA. The DNA of the CDR3 is TGTGCCAGCGCCTCCCGAGCGGGGGGCATAGATACGCAGTATTTT. It is translated as CASASRAGGIDTQYF.

This sequence joins TRBV5-1 and TRBJ1-1; D ambiguous. The CDR3 runs 13 residues. Germline-derived CDR1 and CDR2 are SGHRS and YFSETQ. The V end was cut by 1 base, the J end by 6 bases, with 10 bases between. The CDR3 here is CASSLSGVAEAFF. The DNA of the CDR3 is TGCGCCAGCAGCTTGAGCGGGGTTGCTGAAGCTTTCTTT.

The chain combines TRBV2 with TRBJ2-1, with 9 bases identical to TRBD2. The ends lost 7 bases at V and 6 bases at J; junction bases unmatched: 4. The CDR3 covers 13 residues. CDR1 is SNHLY, CDR2 FYNNEI, per germline. DNA for the CDR3: TGTGCCAGCATGGGCGGGGGGGCCAATGAGCAGTTCTTC. Its protein is CASMGGGANEQFF. The full variable domain, with the rest looked up from reference TRBV2 and TRBJ2-1, is EPEVTQTPSHQVTQMGQEVILRCVPISNHLYFYWYRQILGQKVEFLVSFYNNEISEKSEIFDDQFSVERPDGSNFTLKIRSTKLEDSAMYFCASMGGGANEQFFGPGTRLTVL.

The chain recombines TRBV5-8 with TRBJ2-4, with D unclear. The V gene lost 6 bases and the J gene lost 7 bases, with 8 bases spanning the gap. The CDR3 runs 11 residues. Germline CDR1 reads SGHTS; CDR2 reads YDEGEE. Written as DNA, the CDR3 is TGTGCCAGCACCGAGAGGAACATTCAGTACTTC. Amino acid sequence: CASTERNIQYF.

This chain's CDR3 is CASSPWTSGGAGELFF. The CDR3 coding sequence is TGTGCCAGCAGCCCGTGGACTAGCGGGGGGGCCGGGGAGCTGTTTTTT. This rearrangement joins TRBV5-4 to TRBJ2-2; 15 bases agree with TRBD2. From germline, CDR1 is SGHNT and CDR2 YYREEE (reference sequence). The CDR3 totals 16 residues. V shed 4 bases and J 6 bases; nucleotides not matched to a gene: 4.

This clone was observed once. The chain uses TRBV25-1 and TRBJ1-2; a possible D gene is TRBD1 (5 bases). The germline V gene has CDR1 MGHDK and CDR2 SYGVNS. The CDR3 runs to 14 residues. V was shortened by 5 bases and J by 5 bases, with 15 bases between the two germline ends. As DNA, the CDR3 is TGTGCCAGCAGTCCCCGGGGGGAGGGGTATGGCTACACCTTC. Protein: CASSPRGEGYGYTF.

The rearrangement uses TRBV7-9 and TRBJ1-3; 7 bases are a match to TRBD1. With 5 bases clipped from V and 2 bases from J, the junction kept 6 bases outside the gene matches. The CDR3 is 15 residues long. CDR1 SEHNR and CDR2 FQNEAQ come from the germline V gene (reference sequence). The CDR3 sequence is CASSTLTGTGNTIYF. In DNA, the CDR3 is TGTGCCAGCAGCACCCTGACAGGGACTGGAAACACCATATATTTT.

This chain links TRBV7-9 with TRBJ2-4; 7 bases match TRBD1. There are 16 residues in the CDR3. Germline V gene data show CDR1 as SEHNR and CDR2 as FQNEAQ (reference sequence). With 5 bases clipped from V and 7 bases from J, the junction kept 14 bases outside the gene matches. The CDR3 loop reads CASSPAIRTGPNIQYF. In nucleotides, the CDR3 is TGTGCCAGCAGCCCTGCGATTAGGACAGGACCGAACATTCAGTACTTC.

The chain recombines TRBV9 with TRBJ2-2; 8 positions match TRBD2. This CDR3 spans 16 amino acids. V lost 0 bases to trimming and J lost 4 bases; unmatched junction nucleotides: 5. Germline V gene data show CDR1 as SGDLS and CDR2 as YYNGEE. The CDR3: CASSVGLAGGTGELFF. In DNA, the CDR3 is TGTGCCAGCAGCGTAGGGCTAGCGGGTGGCACCGGGGAGCTGTTTTTT.

The chain uses TRBV10-1 and TRBJ2-3, with D perhaps TRBD1 (6 bases). This CDR3 region has 13 residues. From germline, CDR1 is WNHNN and CDR2 SYGVQD (reference sequence). Trimming shortened V by 8 bases and J by 4 bases, and 13 bases separated the two germline ends. The CDR3 loop is CASSRGLPDTQYF. The DNA of the CDR3 is TGCGCCAGCTCCAGGGGATTGCCAGATACGCAGTATTTT.

The chain is built from TRBV20-1 and TRBJ1-1; D gene uncertain. The germline V gene has CDR1 DFQATT and CDR2 SNEGSKA (reference sequence). The CDR3 sequence is 17 residues long. Trimming cost V 3 bases and J 0 bases, with 20 bases left between them. CDR3 residues: CSASPAGIKTMNTEAFF. In DNA form, the CDR3 reads TGCAGTGCTAGTCCGGCCGGGATTAAGACCATGAACACTGAAGCTTTCTTT.

The chain is built from TRBV5-1 and TRBJ2-3, with 8 bases matching TRBD2. CDR3 length: 16 amino acids. From germline, CDR1 is SGHRS and CDR2 YFSETQ. The V and J ends lost 5 bases and 5 bases, in that order; junction bases with no gene match: 13. The CDR3 region is CASRQFSGVGGDTQYF. As DNA, the CDR3 is TGCGCCAGCAGACAATTTAGCGGGGTTGGGGGAGATACGCAGTATTTT.

V and J are TRBV3-1 (or the pseudogene TRBV3-2) and TRBJ2-1; D is perhaps TRBD2 (6 bases). Germline V gene lookup returns CDR1 LGHDT and CDR2 YNNKEL (reference sequence). This CDR3 has 17 residues. Trimming took off 5 bases at V and 2 bases at J, with 19 bases between the two ends. CDR3 in amino acids: CASSGEGWAGTYNEQFF. As DNA, the CDR3 is TGTGCCAGCAGCGGGGAAGGTTGGGCGGGGACCTACAATGAGCAGTTCTTC.

This rearrangement joins TRBV28 to TRBJ1-2; possibly TRBD1 for D (5 bases). Germline CDR1 reads MDHEN; CDR2 reads SYDVKM. V gave up 8 bases and J gave up 8 bases, with 15 bases separating them. The CDR3 has 12 residues. The CDR3 loop is CASSSGVRGYTF. CDR3 in DNA: TGTGCCAGCTCCTCGGGGGTGAGGGGCTACACCTTC.

This chain connects TRBV19 to TRBJ1-2, with a possible D match to TRBD1 (5 bases). The CDR3 extends over 14 amino acids. The V gene's germline CDR1 is LNHDA and CDR2 SQIVND (reference sequence). V lost 6 bases and J lost 4, with 15 bases in between. The CDR3 reads CASREPGRGYGYTF. Here the CDR3 DNA reads TGTGCCAGTAGGGAACCGGGGCGGGGCTATGGCTACACCTTC.

The rearrangement links TRBV2 to TRBJ1-5, with 8 bases identical to TRBD1. Germline trimming cut 9 bases from V and 3 bases from J; bases unmatched to any gene: 4. The CDR3 has 13 amino acids. CDR1 SNHLY and CDR2 FYNNEI come from the germline V gene. The CDR3, as DNA: TGTGCCAGTAGACAGGGGACCAATCAGCCCCAGCATTTT. It yields the protein CASRQGTNQPQHF.